A single sample is the source of the 5 T cell receptor beta chains below, sequenced in a study of T cell clusters in autoimmune cytopenias. TRB was amplified from about 250 ng of peripheral blood genomic DNA per sample. TRB rearrangements were amplified by touch-down multiplex PCR with mixed TRB-A/B primers. No DNA is given; TCRdb re-called the multiplex PCR reads and lists each CDR3 protein once. This sample's table reports around 2,300 distinct CDR3 sequences. Material for sequencing was peripheral blood. The source is a human donor with an autoimmune cytopenia or autoimmune hepatitis (not recorded which).

The chain combines TRBV14 with TRBJ1-4; there is no DNA to check the TCRdb D call of TRBD1. This CDR3 has 14 residues. Germline CDR1 reads SGHDN; CDR2 reads FVKESK. The CDR3 reads CASSQAGTYEKLFF. Looking up the rest from reference TRBV14 and TRBJ1-4 gives the full variable domain: EAGVTQFPSHSVIEKGQTVTLRCDPISGHDNLYWYRRVMGKEIKFLLHFVKESKQDESGMPNNRFLAERTGGTYSTLKVQPAELEDSGVYFCASSQAGTYEKLFFGSGTQLSVL.

CDR3 sequence: CASRDGQTYSNQPQHF. This rearrangement joins TRBV6-1 to TRBJ1-5; TCRdb names TRBD1, which stays unverified in the absence of DNA. The length of the CDR3 is 16 residues. CDR1 is MNHNS, CDR2 SASEGT, per germline.

V and J are TRBV6-2 or TRBV6-3 and TRBJ2-7. Germline V gene lookup returns CDR1 MNHEY and CDR2 SVGEGT. CDR3 length: 13 amino acids. CDR3: CASSPSLSYEQYF.

This clonotype counts as medium-sized by frequency. The chain uses TRBV15 and TRBJ2-1. CDR3 length: 13 amino acids. From germline, CDR1 is LNHNV and CDR2 YYDKDF (reference sequence). CDR3 protein: CATSRDPGNEQFF.

Its frequency marks this clonotype as medium-sized. The chain carries TRBV30 and TRBJ2-1; the TCRdb call, TRBD1, lacks DNA for checking. Germline values: CDR1 GTSNPN, CDR2 SVGIG (reference sequence). This CDR3 comprises 12 residues. The CDR3 region is CAWHRGLMEQFF.